The entry below gives a single T cell receptor beta chain sequence along with its context. The record originates from a study of technical replicates of blood from a handful of donors. Sequenced by immunoSEQ multiplex PCR; TCRdb stores in-frame clones only, minus some. The sample lists 65,000 to 80,000 clones, approximately 98% occurring once. This TCR derives from a human donor in good health. Sequenced sample: T cells isolated from PBMCs.

Here the CDR3 reads CASRRTGSYNEQFF. CDR3 coding DNA: TGTGCCAGCAGACGGACTGGCTCCTACAATGAGCAGTTCTTC. The rearrangement uses TRBV7-2 and TRBJ2-1; D possibly corresponds to TRBD2 (5 bases). V gave up 6 bases and J gave up 0 bases, with 9 bases separating them. The CDR3 is 14 amino acids. Germline values: CDR1 SGHTA, CDR2 FQGNSA.